The present T cell receptor beta chain was sequenced within a study of T cell repertoires in cytomegalovirus infection. The overall study: TCR beta signatures that were public indicated CMV infection and matching HLA type. General study results and limits: HLA-C-restricted TCR beta clonotypes specific for CMV led the ex vivo response. Summed public TCR beta family frequency identified CMV carriers bearing the relevant HLA.

This clonotype was counted at least ten times. What it binds is not known. Each CDR3 protein gets one entry after TCRdb re-called the reads with MiXCR. The table includes 300,000 or so distinct CDR3 sequences, roughly a tenth detected once. V lost 0 bases and J lost 8; bases outside the gene matches: 5. The CDR3 consists of 15 residues. Germline V gene lookup returns CDR1 SGHTA and CDR2 FQGNSA. The V and J genes are TRBV7-2 and TRBJ1-4; 8 bases align to TRBD1. This receptor was taken from a human donor in good health (CMV status not recorded). Some clones in this sample may be carry-over from other donors' samples. The sample comprised PBMCs. CDR3 loop: CASSLAQGAGEKLFF. The DNA of the CDR3 is TGTGCCAGCAGCTTAGCCCAGGGGGCGGGCGAAAAACTGTTTTTT.